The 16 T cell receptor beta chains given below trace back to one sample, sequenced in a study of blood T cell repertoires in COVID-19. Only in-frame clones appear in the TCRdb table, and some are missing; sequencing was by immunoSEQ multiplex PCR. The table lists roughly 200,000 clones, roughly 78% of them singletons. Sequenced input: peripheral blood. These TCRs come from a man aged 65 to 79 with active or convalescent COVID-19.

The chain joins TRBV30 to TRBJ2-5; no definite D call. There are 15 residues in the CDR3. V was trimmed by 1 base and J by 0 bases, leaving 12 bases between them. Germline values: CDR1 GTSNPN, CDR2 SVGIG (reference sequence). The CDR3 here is CAWSAPGDYQETQYF. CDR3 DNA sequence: TGTGCCTGGAGTGCCCCTGGAGATTACCAAGAGACCCAGTACTTC.

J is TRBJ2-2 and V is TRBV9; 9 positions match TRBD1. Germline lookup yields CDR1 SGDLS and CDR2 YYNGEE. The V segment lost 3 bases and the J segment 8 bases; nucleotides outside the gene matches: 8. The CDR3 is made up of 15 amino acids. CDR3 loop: CASSGPGQGRGELFF. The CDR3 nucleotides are TGTGCCAGCAGCGGACCGGGACAGGGAAGAGGGGAGCTGTTTTTT.

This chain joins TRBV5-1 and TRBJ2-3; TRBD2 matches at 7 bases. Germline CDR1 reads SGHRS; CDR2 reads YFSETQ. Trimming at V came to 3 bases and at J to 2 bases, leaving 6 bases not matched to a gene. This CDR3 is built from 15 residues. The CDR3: CASSSMSGATDTQYF. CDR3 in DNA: TGCGCCAGCAGCTCGATGAGCGGGGCCACAGATACGCAGTATTTT. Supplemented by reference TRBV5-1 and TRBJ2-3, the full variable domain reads KAGVTQTPRYLIKTRGQQVTLSCSPISGHRSVSWYQQTPGQGLQFLFEYFSETQRNKGNFPGRFSGRQFSNSRSEMNVSTLELGDSALYLCASSSMSGATDTQYFGPGTRLTVL.

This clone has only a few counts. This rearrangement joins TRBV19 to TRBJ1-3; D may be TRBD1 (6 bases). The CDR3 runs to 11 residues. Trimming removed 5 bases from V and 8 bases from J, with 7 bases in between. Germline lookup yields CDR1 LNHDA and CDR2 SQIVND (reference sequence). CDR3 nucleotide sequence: TGTGCCAGTAGTTACAGGGACACCATATATTTT. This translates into CASSYRDTIYF.

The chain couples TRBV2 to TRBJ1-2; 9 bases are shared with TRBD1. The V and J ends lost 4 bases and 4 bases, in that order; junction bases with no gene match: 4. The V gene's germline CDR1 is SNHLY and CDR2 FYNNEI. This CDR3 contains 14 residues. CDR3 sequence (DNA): TGTGCCAGCAGTGGGACAGGGGTAGCCTATGGCTACACCTTC. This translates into CASSGTGVAYGYTF.

The CDR3 region has the DNA TGTGCCAGCAGCGACAGGGGGAAGGTTTATGGCTACACCTTC. This encodes CASSDRGKVYGYTF. The J gene is TRBJ1-2, the V gene TRBV6-5; 9 bases map to TRBD1. Germline CDR1 MNHEY, CDR2 SVGAGI. This CDR3 is 14 amino acids long. With V trimmed by 6 bases and J by 5 bases, 7 bases remained unmatched.

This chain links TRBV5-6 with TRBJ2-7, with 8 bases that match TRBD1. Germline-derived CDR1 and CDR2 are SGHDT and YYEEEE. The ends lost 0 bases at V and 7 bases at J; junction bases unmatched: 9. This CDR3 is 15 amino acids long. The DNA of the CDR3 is TGTGCCAGCAGCTTGGTCGCTACAGGGGGTAGGGAGCAGTACTTC. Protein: CASSLVATGGREQYF.

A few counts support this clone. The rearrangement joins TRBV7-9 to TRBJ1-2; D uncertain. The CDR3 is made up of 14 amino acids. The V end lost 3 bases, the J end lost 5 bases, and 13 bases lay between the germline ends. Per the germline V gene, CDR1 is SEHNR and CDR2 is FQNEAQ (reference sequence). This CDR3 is CASSLAGIGYGYTF. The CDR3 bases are TGTGCCAGCAGCTTGGCAGGTATCGGATATGGCTACACCTTC.

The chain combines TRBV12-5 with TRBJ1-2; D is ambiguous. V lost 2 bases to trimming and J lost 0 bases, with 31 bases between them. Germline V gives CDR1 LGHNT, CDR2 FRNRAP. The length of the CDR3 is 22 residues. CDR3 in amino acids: CASGLKPLLTLGTPLANYGYTF. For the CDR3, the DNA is TGTGCTAGTGGTTTGAAGCCTCTGCTGACCCTGGGCACTCCTTTAGCTAACTATGGCTACACCTTC.

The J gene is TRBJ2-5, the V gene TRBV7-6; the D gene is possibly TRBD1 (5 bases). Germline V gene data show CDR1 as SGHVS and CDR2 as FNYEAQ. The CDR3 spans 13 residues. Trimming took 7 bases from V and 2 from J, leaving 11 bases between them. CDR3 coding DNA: TGTGCCAGCAACCGAAACAGGCAAGAGACCCAGTACTTC. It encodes CASNRNRQETQYF.

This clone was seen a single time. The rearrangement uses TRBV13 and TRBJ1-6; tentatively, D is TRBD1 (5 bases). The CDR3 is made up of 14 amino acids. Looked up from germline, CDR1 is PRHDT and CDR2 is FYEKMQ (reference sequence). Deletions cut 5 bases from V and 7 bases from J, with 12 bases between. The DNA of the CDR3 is TGTGCCAGCAGCCGCGGGGCGGGGAATTCACCCCTCCACTTT. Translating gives CASSRGAGNSPLHF.

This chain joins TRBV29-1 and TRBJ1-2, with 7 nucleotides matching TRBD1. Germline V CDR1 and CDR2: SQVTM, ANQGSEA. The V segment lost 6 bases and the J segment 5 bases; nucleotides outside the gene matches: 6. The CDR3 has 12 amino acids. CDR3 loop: CSVGQNYYGYTF. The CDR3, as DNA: TGCAGCGTGGGACAGAATTATTATGGCTACACCTTC.

CDR3 sequence (DNA): TGTGCCAGCAGTTACTCGTTTCGGGGATACTACGAGCAGTACTTC. Translation gives CASSYSFRGYYEQYF. The genes are TRBV6-5 and TRBJ2-7; maybe TRBD2 (5 bases). The CDR3 has 15 amino acids. CDR1 is MNHEY and CDR2 is SVGAGI in the germline V gene. V was trimmed by 0 bases and J by 3 bases, leaving 12 bases between them.

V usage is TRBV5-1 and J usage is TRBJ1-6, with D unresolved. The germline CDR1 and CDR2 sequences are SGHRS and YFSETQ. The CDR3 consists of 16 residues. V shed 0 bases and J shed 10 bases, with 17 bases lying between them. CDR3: CASSLASHPSGSPLHF. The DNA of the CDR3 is TGCGCCAGCAGCTTGGCCTCACATCCCTCGGGGTCACCCCTCCACTTT.

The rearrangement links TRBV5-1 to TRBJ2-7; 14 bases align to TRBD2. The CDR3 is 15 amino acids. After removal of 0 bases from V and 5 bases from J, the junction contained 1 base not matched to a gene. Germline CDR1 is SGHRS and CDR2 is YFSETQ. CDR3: CASSLGGLAGDEQYF. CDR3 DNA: TGCGCCAGCAGCTTGGGGGGACTAGCGGGAGACGAGCAGTACTTC.

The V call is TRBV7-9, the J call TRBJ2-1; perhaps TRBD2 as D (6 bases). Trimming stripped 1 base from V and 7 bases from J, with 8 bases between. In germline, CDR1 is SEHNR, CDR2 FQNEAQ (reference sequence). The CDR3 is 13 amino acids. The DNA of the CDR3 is TGTGCCAGCAGCTTAGGGGACTCGAATGAGCAGTTCTTC. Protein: CASSLGDSNEQFF.